This T cell receptor beta chain comes out of a study of T-cell memory formation after mild COVID-19. Across the whole study: Largely, the TCR clusters proved donor specific. Study-wide points: CD8+ contracting clones occupied EMRA, while CD4+ ones occupied mainly CM and EM. Second-wave clones reaching peak frequency on day 37 lacked confirmed SARS-CoV-2 specificity.

Turning to this clonotype: Its antigen is not known.

V lost 6 bases and J 2 bases, leaving 11 bases between the germline ends. CDR1 is KGHSH and CDR2 is LQKENI in the germline V gene. This CDR3 has 14 amino acids. Using constant-segment primers, 5'RACE produced TCR alpha and TCR beta cDNA libraries carrying sample barcodes and UMIs. TCRdb itself ran the 5' RACE reads through MiXCR, one entry per CDR3 protein. The sample shows fewer than 35,000 distinct CDR3 sequences, around 16% of them seen only once. The chain joins TRBV18 to TRBJ1-3; D not certain. This TCR derives from an adult who had mild COVID-19 (a few samples of this study predate the infection). Cell type and time point are not known. The sequenced sample consisted of PBMCs or a T cell subset sorted from them (not recorded which). The CDR3, as DNA: TGTGCCAGCTCGGTAGGGTCGGCTGGAAACACCATATATTTT. This sequence encodes CASSVGSAGNTIYF.